This T cell receptor (beta chain) originates from a study of T cells after yellow fever vaccination. Study overall: In the case of low-cell-number fractions, SMART-Seq v4 Ultra Low Input was used for preparation.

The study made its TCR cDNA through 5'RACE template switching. That step introduced a universal primer site along with UMIs. MiXCR was run by TCRdb on the 5' RACE reads, yielding one entry per CDR3 protein. The table has roughly 240,000 distinct CDR3 sequences, less than 7.5% seen once. Germline assignment: CDR1 LGHNA and CDR2 YSLEER. Trimming removed 2 bases from V and 9 bases from J, with 10 bases in between. The CDR3 spans 13 residues. The receptor was isolated from a man aged 25 to 40 who received the YFV17D yellow fever vaccine. The sequences come from CD4+ T cells sorted from PBMCs, collected on the day of the yellow fever booster vaccination. V and J are TRBV4-3 and TRBJ1-4; no clear D. DNA of the CDR3: TGCGCCAGCAGCCAACGTGGGTTGAAAAAACTGTTTTTT. Translation gives CASSQRGLKKLFF.